This T cell receptor beta chain derives from a study of post-analysis software for immune sequencing data. For the study at large: Recorded subtypes: relapsing-remitting, secondary progressive, progressive-relapsing; some patients unannotated. Study results and limitations: Patients used five TRBV segments, including TRBV5-6, TRBV5-1 and TRBV20-1, more often than controls.

Trimming took 5 bases from V and 6 from J, leaving 11 bases between them. The germline V gene encodes CDR1 MNHEY and CDR2 SMNVEV (reference sequence). CDR3 length: 13 amino acids. This clonotype was recorded a few times. As yet, its antigen is unknown. Unique molecular identifiers were present in the TCR beta cDNA libraries. Hundreds of thousands of cDNA molecules came from around 1 to 10 million T cells. TCRdb used MiXCR to reprocess the PCR reads, holding one entry per CDR3 protein. Here the sample spans around 260,000 distinct CDR3 sequences, about 38% being singletons. The source material was blood. The source of this sequence is a girl aged 5 to 17 with multiple sclerosis. This rearrangement joins TRBV27 to TRBJ2-1; possibly TRBD2 for D (5 bases). CDR3 residues: CASSPGIINEQFF. CDR3 in DNA: TGTGCCAGCAGTCCGGGGATCATCAATGAGCAGTTCTTC.